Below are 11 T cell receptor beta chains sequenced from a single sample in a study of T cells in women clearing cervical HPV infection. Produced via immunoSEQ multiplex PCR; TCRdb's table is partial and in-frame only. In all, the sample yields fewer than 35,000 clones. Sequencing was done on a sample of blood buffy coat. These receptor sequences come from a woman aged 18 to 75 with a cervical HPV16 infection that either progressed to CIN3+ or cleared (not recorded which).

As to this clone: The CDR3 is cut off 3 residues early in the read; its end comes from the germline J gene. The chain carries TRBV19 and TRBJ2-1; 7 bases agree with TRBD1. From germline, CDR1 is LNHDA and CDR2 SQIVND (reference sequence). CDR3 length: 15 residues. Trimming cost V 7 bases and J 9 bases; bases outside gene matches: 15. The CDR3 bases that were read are TGTGCCAGTACCGAAAACAGGGGTGTACACGTTGAG. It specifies CASTENRGVHVE. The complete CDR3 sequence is CASTENRGVHVEQFF.

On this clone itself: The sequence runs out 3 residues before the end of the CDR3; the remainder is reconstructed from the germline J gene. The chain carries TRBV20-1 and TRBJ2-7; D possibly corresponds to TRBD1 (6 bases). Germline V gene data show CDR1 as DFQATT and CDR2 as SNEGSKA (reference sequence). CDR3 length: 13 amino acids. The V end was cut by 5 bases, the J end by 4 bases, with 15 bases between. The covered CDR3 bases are TGCAGTGCTGGTGGGGGCCATAGGTACGAG. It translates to CSAGGGHRYE. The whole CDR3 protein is CSAGGGHRYEQYF.

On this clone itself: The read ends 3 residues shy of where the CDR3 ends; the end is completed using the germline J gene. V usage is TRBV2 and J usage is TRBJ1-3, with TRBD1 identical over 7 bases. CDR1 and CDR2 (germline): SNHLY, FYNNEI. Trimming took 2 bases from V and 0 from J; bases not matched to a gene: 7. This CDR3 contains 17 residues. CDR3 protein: CASSEWDSRSSGNTIYF. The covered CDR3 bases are TGTGCCAGCAGTGAATGGGACAGTAGATCCTCTGGAAACACC.

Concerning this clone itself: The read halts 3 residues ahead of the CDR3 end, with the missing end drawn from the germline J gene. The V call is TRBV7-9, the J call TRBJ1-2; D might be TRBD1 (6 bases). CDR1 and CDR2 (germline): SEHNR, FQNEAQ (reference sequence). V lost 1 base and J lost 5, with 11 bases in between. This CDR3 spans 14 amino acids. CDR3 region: CASSLDTRGYGYTF. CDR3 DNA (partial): TGTGCCAGCAGCTTAGACACCAGGGGTTATGGC.

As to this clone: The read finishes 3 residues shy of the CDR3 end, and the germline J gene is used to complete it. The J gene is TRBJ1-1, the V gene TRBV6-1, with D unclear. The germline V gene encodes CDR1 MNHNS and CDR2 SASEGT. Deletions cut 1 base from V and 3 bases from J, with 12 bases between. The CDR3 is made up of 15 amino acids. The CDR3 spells CASSEGDSKDTEAFF. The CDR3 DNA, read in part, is TGTGCCAGCAGTGAAGGTGACTCGAAGGACACTGAA.

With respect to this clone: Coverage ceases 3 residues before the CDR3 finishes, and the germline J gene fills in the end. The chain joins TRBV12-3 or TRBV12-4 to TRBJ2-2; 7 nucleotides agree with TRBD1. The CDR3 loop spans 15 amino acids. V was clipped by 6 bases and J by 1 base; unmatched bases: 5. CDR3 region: CASSPGTVNTGELFF. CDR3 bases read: TGTGCCAGCAGCCCCGGGACAGTGAACACCGGGGAG.

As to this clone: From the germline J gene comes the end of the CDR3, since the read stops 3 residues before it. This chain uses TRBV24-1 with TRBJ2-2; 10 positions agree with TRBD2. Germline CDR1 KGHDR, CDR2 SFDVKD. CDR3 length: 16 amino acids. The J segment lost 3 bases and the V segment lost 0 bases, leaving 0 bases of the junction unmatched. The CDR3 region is CATSDLSGGDTGELFF. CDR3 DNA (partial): TGTGCCACCAGTGATTTGAGCGGGGGGGACACCGGGGAG.

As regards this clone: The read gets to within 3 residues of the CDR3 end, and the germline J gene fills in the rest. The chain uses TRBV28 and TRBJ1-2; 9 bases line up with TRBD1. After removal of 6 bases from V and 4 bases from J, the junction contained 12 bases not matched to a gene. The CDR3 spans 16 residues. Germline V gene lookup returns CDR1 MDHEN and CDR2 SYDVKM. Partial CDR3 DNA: TGTGCCAGCAGCACTCCCGGACAGGGGTTAGGCTATGGC. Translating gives CASSTPGQGLGYG. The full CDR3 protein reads CASSTPGQGLGYGYTF.

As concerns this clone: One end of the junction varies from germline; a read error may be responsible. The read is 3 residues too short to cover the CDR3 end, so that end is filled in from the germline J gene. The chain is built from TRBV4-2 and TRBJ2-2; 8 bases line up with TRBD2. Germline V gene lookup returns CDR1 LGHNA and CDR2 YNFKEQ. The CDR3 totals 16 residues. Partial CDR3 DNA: TGCGCCAGCAGCCCCCTTGCGGGAGGTGGCACCGGGGAG. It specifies CASSPLAGGGTGE. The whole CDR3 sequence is CASSPLAGGGTGELFF.

The DNA read from the CDR3 is TGTGCCACCCGCGGGACTAGCGGGAGTTTTGGGACAGATACG. As protein: CATRGTSGSFGTDT. The CDR3 in its entirety is CATRGTSGSFGTDTQYF. The chain uses TRBV19 and TRBJ2-3, with TRBD2 matching over 14 bases. The read ends 3 residues shy of where the CDR3 ends; the end is completed using the germline J gene. Per the germline V gene, CDR1 is LNHDA and CDR2 is SQIVND (reference sequence). Trimming took 10 bases from V and 3 from J; bases not matched to a gene: 12. There are 17 residues in the CDR3.

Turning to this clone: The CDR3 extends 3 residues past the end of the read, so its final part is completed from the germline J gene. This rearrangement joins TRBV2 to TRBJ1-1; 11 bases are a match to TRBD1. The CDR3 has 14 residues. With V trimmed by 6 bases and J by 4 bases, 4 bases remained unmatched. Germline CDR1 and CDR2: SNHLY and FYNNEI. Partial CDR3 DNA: TGTGCCAGCAGCGGACAGGGGGCGAGCACTGAA. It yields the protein CASSGQGASTE. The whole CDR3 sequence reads CASSGQGASTEAFF. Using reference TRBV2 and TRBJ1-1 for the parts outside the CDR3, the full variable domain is EPEVTQTPSHQVTQMGQEVILRCVPISNHLYFYWYRQILGQKVEFLVSFYNNEISEKSEIFDDQFSVERPDGSNFTLKIRSTKLEDSAMYFCASSGQGASTEAFFGQGTRLTVV.